This entry lists 14 T cell receptor beta chains sequenced from one sample in a study of T cell clonality in common variable immunodeficiency. Sequencing used immunoSEQ multiplex PCR; TCRdb keeps in-frame clones, though not all of them. This sample comprises approximately 81,000 clones, none seen once only. The specimen was peripheral blood mononuclear cells. These receptor sequences come from a person between 18 and 75 years old in good health.

This clone was counted ten times or more. The read terminates 3 residues ahead of where the CDR3 ends, so the germline J gene completes it. The rearrangement uses TRBV5-4 and TRBJ2-3; 7 nucleotides align to TRBD1. Germline CDR1 reads SGHNT; CDR2 reads YYREEE (reference sequence). The V segment lost 2 bases and the J segment 2 bases; nucleotides outside the gene matches: 8. The CDR3 contains 16 residues. Partial CDR3 DNA: TGTGCCAGCAGCTTCCCGGGACAGTATTACACAGATACG. This translates into CASSFPGQYYTDT. In full, the CDR3 is CASSFPGQYYTDTQYF.

This clone was observed many times. The CDR3 end is not reached by the read, which stops 3 residues before it; the germline J gene fills it in. The V and J genes are TRBV20-1 and TRBJ2-3; a possible D gene is TRBD2 (5 bases). The V and J ends lost 3 bases and 2 bases respectively, with 12 bases between them. This CDR3 region has 14 residues. CDR1 is DFQATT and CDR2 is SNEGSKA in the germline V gene (reference sequence). Incomplete CDR3 DNA: TGCAGTGCTAGTCTCGGACTGCTCACAGATACG. It translates to CSASLGLLTDT. The whole CDR3 region reads CSASLGLLTDTQYF.

This clone is medium-sized by share. Read data end 3 residues before the CDR3 end; the end is taken from the germline J gene. The V and J genes are TRBV4-2 and TRBJ2-7, with 7 positions matching TRBD2. Germline CDR1 and CDR2: LGHNA and YNFKEQ. The length of the CDR3 is 17 residues. J was trimmed by 1 base and V by 1 base; bases with no gene match: 10. The CDR3 spells CASSQGGGGGPSYEQYF. The CDR3 DNA, read in part, is TGTGCCAGCAGCCAAGGCGGCGGGGGAGGGCCTTCCTACGAG.

This clone was counted ten times or more. The read halts 3 residues ahead of the CDR3 end, with the missing end drawn from the germline J gene. The chain combines TRBV30 with TRBJ1-2; unclear D gene. V dropped 2 bases and J dropped 7 bases, with 11 bases sitting between them. This CDR3 contains 12 residues. Germline values: CDR1 GTSNPN, CDR2 SVGIG (reference sequence). CDR3 bases read: TGTGCCTGGAGTATCTCCGGGGTTGGC. Translation: CAWSISGVG. The whole CDR3 region reads CAWSISGVGYTF.

Concerning this clone itself: The read gets to within 3 residues of the CDR3 end, and the germline J gene fills in the rest. J is TRBJ1-3 and V is TRBV5-1; a weak D match, TRBD1 (5 bases). Germline values: CDR1 SGHRS, CDR2 YFSETQ. V was clipped by 3 bases and J by 2 bases, with 15 bases between them. This CDR3 spans 16 amino acids. The covered CDR3 bases are TGCGCCAGCAGCTCCTTGGTCGGCAGGGCTGGAAACACC. Protein sequence: CASSSLVGRAGNT. The entire CDR3 sequence reads CASSSLVGRAGNTIYF.

This clone was observed at least ten times. The read is 3 residues too short to cover the CDR3 end, so that end is filled in from the germline J gene. V gene TRBV7-2 combines with J gene TRBJ2-5; 7 bases agree with TRBD1. Trimming at V came to 5 bases and at J to 5 bases, leaving 8 bases not matched to a gene. This CDR3 contains 14 residues. Germline loops: CDR1 SGHTA, CDR2 FQGNSA. The CDR3 sequence: CASSENRGGETQYF. CDR3 DNA, as far as it was read: TGTGCCAGCAGCGAGAACAGGGGCGGGGAGACC.

This clone was observed at least ten times. Read sequence stops 3 residues before the CDR3 end, and the germline J gene provides the missing end. The gene calls are TRBV6-2 or TRBV6-3 and TRBJ2-2; D call uncertain. The CDR3 extends over 14 amino acids. CDR1 is MNHEY and CDR2 is SVGEGT in the germline V gene. With 7 bases removed from V and 5 bases from J, the gap between germline ends came to 14 bases. Here the CDR3 reads CASTRSQSTGELFF. Incomplete CDR3 DNA: TGTGCCAGCACCCGTAGCCAATCGACCGGGGAG.

This clone came up many times. The missing CDR3 end, 3 residues past where the read stops, is filled in from the germline J gene. This chain uses TRBV12-3 or TRBV12-4 with TRBJ2-1, with a tentative D call TRBD1 (6 bases). Trimming took off 7 bases at V and 3 bases at J, with 16 bases between the two ends. The CDR3 loop spans 15 amino acids. CDR3 protein: CASNLAQGIYNEQFF. The CDR3 DNA, read in part, is TGTGCCAGCAACCTCGCCCAGGGGATCTACAATGAG.

This clone was observed many times. The observed sequence ends 3 residues before the CDR3 terminus, with the missing tail filled in from the germline J gene. The rearrangement links TRBV9 to TRBJ2-1; 8 nucleotides line up with TRBD1. Germline-derived CDR1 and CDR2 are SGDLS and YYNGEE. The CDR3 extends over 15 amino acids. J gave up 1 base and V 4 bases, and 4 bases lay outside the gene matches. CDR3 residues: CASSLGQGSYNEQFF. The CDR3 DNA, read in part, is TGTGCCAGCAGCCTCGGACAGGGATCCTACAATGAG.

This clone appeared a few times. A junction boundary mismatches the germline segment, possibly from a read error. The DNA ends 3 residues before the CDR3 does, and the rest of the CDR3 is filled in from the germline J gene. The chain couples TRBV11-2 to TRBJ2-1, with D possibly matching TRBD2 (6 bases). This CDR3 contains 15 residues. Germline V gene data show CDR1 as SGHAT and CDR2 as FQNNGV. Here the CDR3 reads CAGSFLAEPYNEQFF. The CDR3 bases that were read are TGTGCCGGCAGCTTTTTAGCGGAACCCTACAATGAG.

This clone was seen at least ten times. The observed sequence ends 3 residues before the CDR3 terminus, with the missing tail filled in from the germline J gene. This chain uses TRBV5-4 with TRBJ2-7; D is undetermined. V lost 0 bases, J lost 4 bases, and 5 bases lay in between. Germline V gene lookup returns CDR1 SGHNT and CDR2 YYREEE (reference sequence). The CDR3 has 12 residues. Incomplete CDR3 DNA: TGTGCCAGCAGCTTGGGGCAATACGAG. Amino acid sequence: CASSLGQYE. The CDR3 in its entirety is CASSLGQYEQYF.

This clone was found many times. The sequence runs out 3 residues before the end of the CDR3; the remainder is reconstructed from the germline J gene. This chain connects TRBV6-2 or TRBV6-3 to TRBJ1-2; no firm D call. Germline-derived CDR1 and CDR2 are MNHEY and SVGEGT. The CDR3 length is 17 residues. Trimming left V 6 bases short and J 3 bases short, with 23 bases between. The CDR3 is CASSPGGSYKTDYGYTF. The CDR3 bases that were read are TGTGCCAGCAGCCCCGGAGGGTCCTACAAAACCGACTATGGC.

Many counts were recorded for this clone. The read falls 3 residues short of the CDR3 end, and the missing part is taken from the germline J gene. The chain combines TRBV7-3 with TRBJ2-1; D remains ambiguous. V gave up 3 bases and J gave up 9 bases, with 12 bases separating them. The germline CDR1 and CDR2 sequences are SGHTA and FQGTGA. The CDR3 runs 13 residues. The CDR3 loop is CASSFGLKAEQFF. CDR3 DNA (partial): TGTGCCAGCAGCTTTGGCCTGAAGGCTGAG.

This clone was detected ten times or more. The sequenced fragment ends 3 residues before the CDR3 boundary, so the rest is inferred from the germline J gene. The J gene is TRBJ2-7, the V gene TRBV6-2 or TRBV6-3; D not certain. The germline gives CDR1 MNHEY, CDR2 SVGEGT. V lost 1 base and J 2 bases, leaving 12 bases between the germline ends. The CDR3 totals 15 residues. The CDR3: CASSYFGPGTYEQYF. CDR3 bases read: TGTGCCAGCAGTTACTTTGGGCCAGGAACCTACGAG.